Each of the 14 T cell receptor beta chains below was sequenced from the same sample in a study of Graves' ophthalmopathy and Graves' hyperthyroidism. The authors amplified TCR beta CDR3 regions from RNA transcripts. The workflow started with a first-round RT-PCR run with HTBI primers and then moved on to a second-round multiplex PCR. MiXCR, run by TCRdb on the multiplex PCR reads, gives a single entry per CDR3 protein. This table has around 400,000 distinct CDR3 sequences, approximately 16% appearing once. The sample was peripheral blood. Source of these receptors: a woman between 18 and 29 years old with Graves' ophthalmopathy.

V is TRBV27 and J is TRBJ2-7; D is uncertain. The CDR3 contains 15 residues. CDR1 is MNHEY and CDR2 is SMNVEV in the germline V gene (reference sequence). The V gene lost 1 base and the J gene lost 6 bases, with 16 bases spanning the gap. Here the CDR3 DNA reads TGTGCCAGCAGTTTATATCCTGGCCACAGTGGCGAGCAGTACTTC. It is translated as CASSLYPGHSGEQYF.

This clonotype occurred many times. V gene TRBV6-1 combines with J gene TRBJ1-1; no clear D. The CDR3 is 15 residues long. V lost 2 bases and J 1 base, leaving 11 bases between the germline ends. CDR1 is MNHNS, CDR2 SASEGT, per germline. The CDR3: CASSERPGSNTEAFF. CDR3 DNA: TGTGCCAGCAGTGAACGTCCCGGATCGAACACTGAAGCTTTCTTT.

This clonotype was seen ten or more times. The chain recombines TRBV11-2 with TRBJ1-1, with D perhaps TRBD1 (5 bases). Germline CDR1 and CDR2: SGHAT and FQNNGV. The CDR3 sequence is 13 residues long. Trimming shortened V by 9 bases and J by 2 bases, and 13 bases separated the two germline ends. The CDR3 loop reads CASQQGVNTEAFF. CDR3 coding DNA: TGTGCCAGTCAGCAGGGAGTAAACACTGAAGCTTTCTTT. Complete variable domain (other parts from reference TRBV11-2 and TRBJ1-1): EAGVAQSPRYKIIEKRQSVAFWCNPISGHATLYWYQQILGQGPKLLIQFQNNGVVDDSQLPKDRFSAERLKGVDSTLKIQPAKLEDSAVYLCASQQGVNTEAFFGQGTRLTVV.

The sample holds many counts of this clonotype. The chain couples TRBV12-3 or TRBV12-4 to TRBJ1-1; D is uncertain. This CDR3 is 15 amino acids long. With 3 bases removed from V and 1 base from J, the gap between germline ends came to 12 bases. This CDR3 is CASSFPQDTNTEAFF. The CDR3 DNA reads as TGTGCCAGCAGTTTTCCCCAGGATACGAACACTGAAGCTTTCTTT.

This chain links TRBV11-2 with TRBJ2-7, with 7 bases identical to TRBD2. With 5 bases clipped from V and 5 bases from J, the junction kept 9 bases outside the gene matches. The V gene's germline CDR1 is SGHAT and CDR2 FQNNGV. The CDR3 runs to 14 residues. In DNA form, the CDR3 reads TGTGCCAGCAGCGATGGACGGGGGGATAACGAGCAGTACTTC. Protein product: CASSDGRGDNEQYF.

There are many counts of this clonotype. The rearrangement uses TRBV28 and TRBJ1-5; D may be TRBD1 (6 bases). CDR1 is MDHEN, CDR2 SYDVKM, per germline. This CDR3 region has 15 residues. V was shortened by 4 bases and J by 5 bases, with 15 bases between the two germline ends. The CDR3 DNA follows: TGTGCCAGCAGTTACGGGACATCCTACGATCAGCCCCAGCATTTT. It translates to CASSYGTSYDQPQHF.

This clonotype has ten or more counts. The chain employs TRBV29-1 and TRBJ2-7; 10 bases map to TRBD1. From germline, CDR1 is SQVTM and CDR2 ANQGSEA. With 6 bases clipped from V and 0 bases from J, the junction kept 8 bases outside the gene matches. This CDR3 spans 15 amino acids. The CDR3: CSVGQGTLHSYEQYF. DNA of the CDR3: TGCAGCGTGGGACAGGGGACCCTACACTCCTACGAGCAGTACTTC.

This clonotype was counted at least ten times. The rearrangement links TRBV7-2 to TRBJ2-4; 10 nucleotides align to TRBD1. This CDR3 has 16 residues. Germline lookup yields CDR1 SGHTA and CDR2 FQGNSA. V trimming: 0 bases; J trimming: 7 bases; junction bases outside the gene matches: 6. The CDR3 here is CASSLASGQGENIQYF. For the CDR3, the DNA is TGTGCCAGCAGCTTAGCATCCGGACAGGGGGAGAACATTCAGTACTTC.

The CDR3 bases are TGTGCCAGCAGTCCGCCGGGACAGGGGGCGATCGAGCAGTACTTC. Translating it yields CASSPPGQGAIEQYF. This chain connects TRBV12-3 or TRBV12-4 to TRBJ2-7; 12 bases map to TRBD1. The CDR3 length is 15 residues. V trimming: 5 bases; J trimming: 6 bases; junction bases outside the gene matches: 8.

This clonotype occurred many times. The rearrangement links TRBV2 to TRBJ1-1; tentative D call: TRBD1 (5 bases). The CDR3 runs to 14 residues. The germline V gene encodes CDR1 SNHLY and CDR2 FYNNEI. Deletions cut 0 bases from V and 5 bases from J, with 10 bases between. The CDR3 loop reads CASSEARRETEAFF. The CDR3 coding sequence is TGTGCCAGCAGTGAAGCGCGCAGGGAAACTGAAGCTTTCTTT. Together with reference TRBV2 and TRBJ1-1, the CDR3 gives the full variable domain: EPEVTQTPSHQVTQMGQEVILRCVPISNHLYFYWYRQILGQKVEFLVSFYNNEISEKSEIFDDQFSVERPDGSNFTLKIRSTKLEDSAMYFCASSEARRETEAFFGQGTRLTVV.

The table lists this clonotype with many counts. This chain uses TRBV30 with TRBJ1-5; D is ambiguous. The germline CDR1 and CDR2 sequences are GTSNPN and SVGIG (reference sequence). V was pared by 3 bases and J by 3 bases, with 9 bases between. This CDR3 has 13 residues. CDR3 nucleotides: TGTGCCTGGAGGGGAAGCCTCAATCAGCCCCAGCATTTT. Translating gives CAWRGSLNQPQHF.

This clonotype was counted many times. This chain uses TRBV6-1 with TRBJ2-7; D is unresolved. The V gene lost 4 bases and the J gene lost 3 bases, with 7 bases spanning the gap. CDR1 and CDR2 from the germline V gene are MNHNS and SASEGT. The CDR3 loop spans 12 amino acids. The CDR3 sequence: CASSGAYYEQYF. CDR3 DNA sequence: TGTGCCAGCAGTGGGGCGTACTACGAGCAGTACTTC.

This clonotype has a count of ten or more. The chain joins TRBV29-1 to TRBJ2-7, with a possible D match to TRBD1 (6 bases). Germline assignment: CDR1 SQVTM and CDR2 ANQGSEA. The CDR3 is made up of 9 amino acids. The CDR3 coding sequence is TGCAGGGACACAGGGTCGCAGTACTTC. Translated: CRDTGSQYF.

J is TRBJ1-6 and V is TRBV6-9; 9 nucleotides agree with TRBD1. There are 14 residues in the CDR3. CDR1 is MNHGY, CDR2 SVAAGI, per germline. The junction had 5 bases not matched to a gene; V was cut back by 4 bases and J by 10 bases. The chain's CDR3 is CASSFGTGYSPLHF. The CDR3 region has the DNA TGTGCCAGCAGTTTCGGGACAGGGTACTCACCCCTCCACTTT.